A single T cell receptor beta chain is shown here with its context. Its antigen target is currently unknown. Base qualities are not at hand, and no much larger clone is one base apart. These data come from a study of blood T cell repertoires in COVID-19 (dated by TCRdb to 2019 to 2021). With regard to the full study: Collaborator samples came from the United States, Italy and Spain and covered acute and convalescent phases of COVID-19. The dataset comprised deeply sampled blood TCRbeta repertoires from subjects exposed to, actively infected with, or recovered from COVID-19. A freely available public database, intended as a resource for researchers studying the immune response to SARS-CoV-2, is where the repertoires were released. HLA class I and class II types, where available, came from metadata supplied by the sample provider rather than from assay-based typing. The samples were drawn from the first 160 participants of the ongoing ImmuneRACE study and from 1,254 subjects provided by 6 global collaborators. A de-identified subject ID, COVID-19 status, age in years and sex were almost always included in the sample metadata. The material from the prospective study consisted of cDNA or gDNA derived from T cells, B-cell-depleted T cells, or PBMCs. What the research found in general, with its limitations: The amount of clinical and demographic metadata varied by source and participant and was provided uncurated.

Collaborating institutions collected whole blood in K2EDTA tubes following their own protocols. For TCRbeta analysis, collaborators shipped samples as frozen whole blood, isolated PBMCs, or DNA extracted from either of those sample types. TCRbeta CDR3 regions were amplified from genomic DNA by means of the immunoSEQ Assay, a bias-controlled multiplex PCR. Per the authors' processing: Nucleated cell counts per sample were estimated from amplification of reference gene primers within the assay. To quantify the absolute abundance of each unique TCRbeta CDR3 rearrangement, sequence reads were collapsed and filtered. For each sample, productive Simpson clonality was calculated by taking the square root of Simpson's diversity index across productive rearrangements. Imported from immuneACCESS, the table was reduced by TCRdb to in-frame sequences with V and J called. These copies leave out some clones; in studies compared against another copy, an unresolved V gene accounts for under half, and the cause of the remainder is not known. The DNA gave D and trimming, while V, J and clone size come from that table. Counted in this sample were around 91,000 clones; 75% to 90% of them appeared once. Of the sample, 35% to 45% falls within the top ten clones.

For CDR1 and CDR2, the germline V gene lists LGHNA and YNFKEQ. The CDR3 contains 16 residues, cysteine and phenylalanine counted. The DNA shown is the 48-base CDR3, in frame from base 1. The V end loses 4 bases and the J end loses 8 bases, and a stretch of 20 bases separates them. This TCR was recovered from an older man with acute or convalescent COVID-19. Specimen: peripheral blood. The rearranged chain carries TRBV4-2 and TRBJ1-4; the D region possibly corresponds to TRBD1 (5 bases align). At the DNA level, the sequence is TGTGCCAGCAGCCTTGCTTCAGGAGGGGATGGGGAAAAACTGTTTTTT. Protein translation: CASSLASGGDGEKLFF.